The rows below give T cell receptor beta chains drawn from one sample of a study of CD8 T cells in Susac syndrome. Each CDR3 protein gets one entry after TCRdb re-called the immunoSEQ multiplex PCR reads with MiXCR. The sample has about 150,000 distinct CDR3 sequences; 85% to 95% are singletons. The sequenced sample consisted of CD4+ T cells from PBMCs. The receptors originated from a human donor with multiple sclerosis. Both conserved end residues are part of each CDR3. Each record gives: clone size, V gene, J gene, D gene, CDR3 DNA, CDR3 protein. A D gene is named only where the DNA matches it firmly. The size of a clone is reported for some rows only, either as once, few or many, or as a class for expanded clones.

.,TRBV4-1,TRBJ2-7,.,TGCGCCAGCAGCCAAACTTACAAGCCCTACGAGCAGTACTTC,CASSQTYKPYEQYF
.,TRBV28,TRBJ2-5,.,TGTGCCAGCAGTTTGTCAGGGATCACCCAGTACTTC,CASSLSGITQYF
.,TRBV28,TRBJ1-3,.,TGTGCCAGCAGTCCCTGGACGGTTGGAAACACCATATATTTT,CASSPWTVGNTIYF
.,TRBV4-3,TRBJ1-5,.,TGCGCCAGCAGCCAGGATGTGGGGCAGGTGAGGCATTTT,CASSQDVGQVRHF
.,TRBV20-1,TRBJ1-2,.,TGCAGTGCTAGAAGGGTGAACTATGGCTACACCTTC,CSARRVNYGYTF
once,TRBV3-1,TRBJ1-1,TRBD1,TGTGCCAGCCAGACCCGGACAGGCGAAGCTTTCTTT,CASQTRTGEAFF
few,TRBV6-1,TRBJ2-1,TRBD2,TGTGCCAGCAGTCCCGGGACTAGCGGCTACAATGAGCAGTTCTTC,CASSPGTSGYNEQFF
.,TRBV27,TRBJ2-1,.,TGTGCCAGCAGTTTCGTCAATGAGCAGTTCTTC,CASSFVNEQFF
.,TRBV27,TRBJ2-7,.,TGTGCCAGCAGTTTATCGGGGCACACAGTTTCCTCATACGAGCAGTACTTC,CASSLSGHTVSSYEQYF
.,TRBV20-1,TRBJ1-5,.,TGCAGTGCTAGGGAGGGGGGAAATAGCAATCAGCCCCAGCATTTT,CSAREGGNSNQPQHF
.,TRBV20-1,TRBJ1-5,.,TGCAGTGCTAGAAGTCTAACGAAGGGTAGCAATCAGCCCCAGCATTTT,CSARSLTKGSNQPQHF
.,TRBV28,TRBJ1-1,.,TGTGCCAGCAGTTTACGGGCCGGGAACACTGAAGCTTTCTTT,CASSLRAGNTEAFF
.,TRBV5-6,TRBJ2-2,TRBD1,TGTGCCAGCAGCCCTTCCGGGACAGCTAACACCGGGGAGCTGTTTTTT,CASSPSGTANTGELFF
.,TRBV24-1,TRBJ2-7,TRBD1,TGTGCCACCAGTGATCCTCGGGACAGGAGCTACGAGCAGTACTTC,CATSDPRDRSYEQYF
.,TRBV30,TRBJ1-6,.,TGTGCCTGGAGTGTAGACTCGGGCACTTCACCCCTCCACTTT,CAWSVDSGTSPLHF
.,TRBV7-9,TRBJ2-7,TRBD1,TGTGCCAGCAGCTTACGACAGGGAGCAAATGACGTGCCCTACGAGCAGTACTTC,CASSLRQGANDVPYEQYF
.,TRBV7-9,TRBJ2-1,TRBD1,TGTGCCAGCAGCTTAGCCCAAGGGACAGGGGGAAATGAGCAGTTCTTC,CASSLAQGTGGNEQFF
.,TRBV9,TRBJ2-3,.,TGTGCCAGCAGCCCAAGCGGGTCGTATACGCAGTATTTT,CASSPSGSYTQYF
.,TRBV20-1,TRBJ2-1,.,TGCAGTGCTAGAGATTCCCCGACTAGAACGGGGAGCTCCTACAATGAGCAGTTCTTC,CSARDSPTRTGSSYNEQFF
.,TRBV5-6,TRBJ2-1,.,TGTGCCAGCAGCTTGTGGGGAGACTCCTACAATGAGCAGTTCTTC,CASSLWGDSYNEQFF
few,TRBV4-2,TRBJ2-3,.,TGTGCCAGCAGCCAAGGGACGCCAGGGGAGATAGATACGCAGTATTTT,CASSQGTPGEIDTQYF
once,TRBV6-5,TRBJ1-2,TRBD1,TGTGCCAGCAGTTACCGGGGACAGGGGTTGTATGGCTACACCTTC,CASSYRGQGLYGYTF
once,TRBV24-1,TRBJ2-1,TRBD1,TGTGCCACCAGTGATCCGGGACAGGAACGGGCACCCGAGCAGTTCTTC,CATSDPGQERAPEQFF
.,TRBV11-2,TRBJ2-5,.,TGTGCCAGCAGCTGGGGACACGGAACCTCGGAGACCCAGTACTTC,CASSWGHGTSETQYF
.,TRBV5-1,TRBJ2-3,.,TGCGCCAGCAGCTTAGGGGGTTTCCCAGATACGCAGTATTTT,CASSLGGFPDTQYF
.,TRBV12-3/TRBV12-4,TRBJ1-5,.,TGTGCCAGCAGTTTGGAGTCGGGGGGGAATAGCAATCAGCCCCAGCATTTT,CASSLESGGNSNQPQHF
.,TRBV7-9,TRBJ2-1,TRBD2,TGTGCCAGCAGCCGTAGACTAGCGGGGGGATCTTTATACAATGAGCAGTTCTTC,CASSRRLAGGSLYNEQFF
.,TRBV9,TRBJ2-5,.,TGTGCCAGCAGCGTAGGCAACAACCAAGAGACCCAGTACTTC,CASSVGNNQETQYF
.,TRBV5-6,TRBJ2-6,TRBD1,TGTGCCAGCAGCTTGATTGGACAGGGATCCTCTGGGGCCAACGTCCTGACTTTC,CASSLIGQGSSGANVLTF
.,TRBV29-1,TRBJ2-7,TRBD1,TGCAGCGTTGATGACAGGGGGCTTAACGAGCAGTACTTC,CSVDDRGLNEQYF
.,TRBV27,TRBJ2-1,TRBD2,TGTGCCAGCAGTTTGCTGGGTGGCGGGAGAGTAAATGAGCAGTTCTTC,CASSLLGGGRVNEQFF
.,TRBV7-2,TRBJ2-5,TRBD2,TGTGCCAGCAGCTTCGCCCCTGCGGGGGTTATGGAGACCCAGTACTTC,CASSFAPAGVMETQYF
.,TRBV5-1,TRBJ2-3,.,TGCGCCAGCAGCGCGTCAGATACGCAGTATTTT,CASSASDTQYF
.,TRBV27,TRBJ2-2,.,TGTGCCAGCAGTTTATGGGGAGGCACCGGGGAGCTGTTTTTT,CASSLWGGTGELFF
.,TRBV4-1,TRBJ2-4,TRBD1,TGCGCCAGCAGCCAACAGCCTCACGGGACAGAAAAAAACATTCAGTACTTC,CASSQQPHGTEKNIQYF
.,TRBV12-3/TRBV12-4,TRBJ2-1,TRBD2,TGTGCCAGCAGAGTAACCGGGACTACCAATGAGCAGTTCTTC,CASRVTGTTNEQFF
.,TRBV27,TRBJ1-2,TRBD1,TGTGCCAGCAGTGCCGCCGGGACAGGGTTTAGTGGCTACACCTTC,CASSAAGTGFSGYTF
.,TRBV29-1,TRBJ2-7,.,TGCAGCGTTGAGGTTCCCCGACCAAGCTACGAGCAGTACTTC,CSVEVPRPSYEQYF
.,TRBV12-3/TRBV12-4,TRBJ2-1,TRBD1,TGTGCCAGCAGTACTACAGGGGATTTGGCCCACCAAAGCTCCTACAATGAGCAGTTCTTC,CASSTTGDLAHQSSYNEQFF
.,TRBV9,TRBJ2-1,.,TGTGCCAGCAGCTTCCAGGTAACTAGATCCTACAATGAGCAGTTCTTC,CASSFQVTRSYNEQFF
.,TRBV12-3/TRBV12-4,TRBJ1-5,.,TGTGCCAGCAGTCCAGGGAGGGGCAATCAGCCCCAGCATTTT,CASSPGRGNQPQHF
.,TRBV20-1,TRBJ2-2,.,TGCAGTGCTAGATCAGCGGGCGGGCCCACCGGGGAGCTGTTTTTT,CSARSAGGPTGELFF
few,TRBV4-2,TRBJ1-2,.,TGTGCCAGCAGCCAAGTAGGGGGAACATATGGCTACACCTTC,CASSQVGGTYGYTF
.,TRBV29-1,TRBJ1-1,.,TGCAGCGTGATATGGACAGTAGGAGGCACTGAAGCTTTCTTT,CSVIWTVGGTEAFF